A single sample is the source of the 31 T cell receptor beta chains below, sequenced in a study of T cells in Graves' hyperthyroidism and ophthalmopathy. Amplification targeted TCR beta CDR3 regions from RNA transcripts. When the TCR CDR3 underwent first-round RT-PCR, the HTBI primer set was used. In TCRdb, the multiplex PCR reads were re-called with MiXCR into one record per CDR3 protein. The table records some 600,000 distinct CDR3 sequences, around 13% of them present only once. Sequencing was done on a sample of blood. All receptors derive from a woman in her thirties with Graves' hyperthyroidism that later progressed to Graves' ophthalmopathy.

The table lists this clonotype with many counts. In nucleotides, the CDR3 is TGCAGTGCTTTCCAAGAGACCCAGTACTTC. Its protein is CSAFQETQYF. The chain joins TRBV20-1 to TRBJ2-5; D unresolved. In germline, CDR1 is DFQATT, CDR2 SNEGSKA (reference sequence). CDR3 size: 10 residues. V was shortened by 5 bases and J by 1 base, with 2 bases between the two germline ends.

This clonotype was recorded at least ten times. J is TRBJ2-1 and V is TRBV6-2 or TRBV6-3; TRBD2 might be the D (6 bases). CDR1 is MNHEY, CDR2 SVGEGT, per germline. The CDR3 consists of 16 residues. Trimming removed 2 bases at V and 7 bases at J, with 18 bases between. The DNA for the CDR3 is TGTGCCAGCAGTTACCTACTGGGGGGTGGAAAGAATGAGCAGTTCTTC. Its protein product is CASSYLLGGGKNEQFF.

On this clonotype itself: This may stem from a read error, because a much larger clone lies one nucleotide away. The chain recombines TRBV18 with TRBJ1-1, with a possible D match to TRBD1 (5 bases). The CDR3 is 13 amino acids. Germline assignment: CDR1 KGHSH and CDR2 LQKENI. Trimming took off 5 bases at V and 11 bases at J, with 18 bases between the two ends. In nucleotides, the CDR3 is TGTGCCAGCTCATCACTAGACAGCCTGGGGGCTTTCTTT. Its protein is CASSSLDSLGAFF.

In its sample, this clonotype was seen a few times. The chain combines TRBV9 with TRBJ2-5; D is undetermined. Germline lookup yields CDR1 SGDLS and CDR2 YYNGEE. This CDR3 has 13 amino acids. V shed 3 bases and J shed 4 bases, with 10 bases lying between them. CDR3 loop: CASSAGMLETQYF. The CDR3 nucleotides are TGTGCCAGCAGCGCCGGAATGTTAGAGACCCAGTACTTC.

This clonotype was recorded many times. The chain joins TRBV12-3 or TRBV12-4 to TRBJ2-5; 13 nucleotides line up with TRBD2. The V segment lost 6 bases and the J segment 2 bases; nucleotides outside the gene matches: 9. The CDR3 is 17 amino acids. CDR3 residues: CASSSGLAGALQETQYF. The CDR3 DNA reads TGTGCCAGCAGCTCCGGACTAGCGGGAGCCCTACAAGAGACCCAGTACTTC.

V is TRBV28 and J is TRBJ2-3; no firm D call. The CDR3 contains 14 residues. Per germline, CDR1 MDHEN and CDR2 SYDVKM. V lost 2 bases and J 2 bases, leaving 8 bases between the germline ends. The CDR3 coding sequence is TGTGCCAGCAGTTTACTAAAATACACAGATACGCAGTATTTT. Encoded protein: CASSLLKYTDTQYF.

This clonotype was detected ten times or more. The V gene is TRBV6-2 or TRBV6-3, the J gene TRBJ2-1; 11 nucleotides agree with TRBD2. Per germline, CDR1 MNHEY and CDR2 SVGEGT. Trimming removed 7 bases from V and 3 bases from J; junction bases left unmatched: 5. The CDR3 has 15 residues. The CDR3 is CASNRGTSGYNEQFF. The CDR3 DNA reads TGTGCCAGCAATCGCGGGACTAGCGGCTACAATGAGCAGTTCTTC.

This clonotype appeared many times. V usage is TRBV7-2 and J usage is TRBJ2-5; tentatively, D is TRBD2 (5 bases). Trimming removed 1 base at V and 5 bases at J, with 8 bases between. The CDR3 runs 13 residues. Germline V gene data show CDR1 as SGHTA and CDR2 as FQGNSA. DNA for the CDR3: TGTGCCAGCAGCTTAGGATGGAGGGAGACCCAGTACTTC. Its translation is CASSLGWRETQYF.

The rearrangement joins TRBV4-3 to TRBJ2-2, with TRBD1 as a possible D gene (7 bases). The CDR3 is made up of 16 amino acids. Germline V lookup: CDR1 LGHNA, CDR2 YSLEER. Trimming left V 0 bases short and J 7 bases short, with 15 bases between. The CDR3 nucleotides are TGCGCCAGCAGCCAAGATCTGCAGGGGGGTGGCGGGGAGCTGTTTTTT. Protein: CASSQDLQGGGGELFF.

J is TRBJ2-2 and V is TRBV15; TRBD2 is a possible D gene (6 bases). The CDR3 extends over 15 amino acids. Trimming removed 9 bases at V and 3 bases at J, with 17 bases between. The germline CDR1 and CDR2 sequences are LNHNV and YYDKDF (reference sequence). The CDR3 DNA reads TGTGCCACGTCGTTGGTGGGGGACTACACCGGGGAGCTGTTTTTT. Encoded protein: CATSLVGDYTGELFF. The entire variable domain, with the rest obtained from reference TRBV15 and TRBJ2-2, is as follows: DAMVIQNPRYQVTQFGKPVTLSCSQTLNHNVMYWYQQKSSQAPKLLFHYYDKDFNNEADTPDNFQSRRPNTSFCFLDIRSPGLGDTAMYLCATSLVGDYTGELFFGEGSRLTVL.

This clonotype was seen many times. The chain carries TRBV28 and TRBJ2-2, with 10 positions matching TRBD2. The junction had 5 bases not matched to a gene; V was cut back by 5 bases and J by 5 bases. Germline CDR1 is MDHEN and CDR2 is SYDVKM. CDR3 length equals 15 residues. CDR3 in amino acids: CASSTGTSVTGELFF. The CDR3 DNA reads as TGTGCCAGCAGTACCGGGACTAGCGTTACCGGGGAGCTGTTTTTT. The full variable domain, with the rest looked up from reference TRBV28 and TRBJ2-2, is DVKVTQSSRYLVKRTGEKVFLECVQDMDHENMFWYRQDPGLGLRLIYFSYDVKMKEKGDIPEGYSVSREKKERFSLILESASTNQTSMYLCASSTGTSVTGELFFGEGSRLTVL.

This clonotype was observed a handful of times. The genes are TRBV24-1 and TRBJ2-1; the D gene is possibly TRBD1 (6 bases). The V end was cut by 4 bases, the J end by 5 bases, with 17 bases between. In germline, CDR1 is KGHDR, CDR2 SFDVKD. This CDR3 region has 16 residues. CDR3 nucleotides: TGTGCCACCAGTGACACCTCAGGGGCCTCAAACAATGAGCAGTTCTTC. Its translation is CATSDTSGASNNEQFF.

In the case of this clonotype: This may be a read error, as it is one base from a much larger clone. This chain uses TRBV4-1 with TRBJ1-6; weak D call: TRBD1 (5 bases). Germline V gives CDR1 MGHRA, CDR2 YSYEKL. This CDR3 contains 16 residues. As DNA, the CDR3 is TGTGCCAGCAGCCCAGAAGGCATGGGGCCGACGATATCCCTCCACTTT. Its protein product is CASSPEGMGPTISLHF.

This clonotype was recorded many times. V gene TRBV18 combines with J gene TRBJ1-6; a possible D gene is TRBD1 (6 bases). The CDR3 totals 14 residues. V dropped 3 bases and J dropped 5 bases, with 8 bases sitting between them. Germline V gives CDR1 KGHSH, CDR2 LQKENI. CDR3 nucleotides: TGTGCCAGCTCACCCAGGACAGATAATTCACCCCTCCACTTT. It codes for CASSPRTDNSPLHF.

The V call is TRBV12-3 or TRBV12-4, the J call TRBJ2-1, with 11 bases matching TRBD2. V was pared by 5 bases and J by 8 bases, with 11 bases of the junction left unmatched. The CDR3 runs to 16 residues. CDR3: CASSDLAGGGFDEQFF. CDR3 in DNA: TGTGCCAGCAGTGACTTAGCGGGAGGGGGCTTTGATGAGCAGTTCTTC.

Many counts were recorded for this clonotype. The chain is built from TRBV20-1 and TRBJ2-7; maybe TRBD2 (6 bases). With 6 bases removed from V and 3 bases from J, the gap between germline ends came to 27 bases. CDR3 length: 17 amino acids. Germline loops: CDR1 DFQATT, CDR2 SNEGSKA (reference sequence). The CDR3 nucleotides are TGCAGTGCACAGGTGATAGCGGCCACCACCCCCCTCTACGAGCAGTACTTC. Protein sequence: CSAQVIAATTPLYEQYF.

This clonotype was seen at least ten times. The chain employs TRBV28 and TRBJ2-1; 8 bases line up with TRBD2. Trimming took 8 bases from V and 4 from J; bases not matched to a gene: 10. Germline V CDR1 and CDR2: MDHEN, SYDVKM. The CDR3 has 15 amino acids. The CDR3 region has the DNA TGTGCCAGCGCGCGGCCTAGCGGGCCATACAATGAGCAGTTCTTC. As protein: CASARPSGPYNEQFF.

The table lists this clonotype with many counts. The chain combines TRBV7-2 with TRBJ2-1; TRBD2 aligns across 8 bases. Germline trimming cut 0 bases from V and 0 bases from J; bases unmatched to any gene: 7. Looked up from germline, CDR1 is SGHTA and CDR2 is FQGNSA. This CDR3 contains 18 residues. CDR3 nucleotides: TGTGCCAGCAGCTTAGCGGGGACTAGAGGGAGCTCCTACAATGAGCAGTTCTTC. Translated, it gives CASSLAGTRGSSYNEQFF.

The rearrangement joins TRBV19 to TRBJ2-2; D possibly corresponds to TRBD2 (6 bases). The CDR3 contains 13 residues. Germline V gene data show CDR1 as LNHDA and CDR2 as SQIVND (reference sequence). The ends were cut back, 6 bases at V and 7 bases at J, with 12 bases in the middle. The CDR3 is CASSPPGDGELFF. The CDR3 nucleotides read TGTGCCAGTAGCCCCCCGGGGGACGGGGAGCTGTTTTTT.

This chain connects TRBV19 to TRBJ1-1, with 8 bases identical to TRBD1. V trimming: 4 bases; J trimming: 2 bases; junction bases outside the gene matches: 6. CDR1 and CDR2 from the germline V gene are LNHDA and SQIVND (reference sequence). The CDR3 is 15 amino acids. CDR3 nucleotides: TGTGCCAGTAGTACCCGTGGACAGGGAAACACTGAAGCTTTCTTT. Translating it yields CASSTRGQGNTEAFF.

The table lists this clonotype with a few counts. The CDR3 region has the DNA TGTGCCAGCAGCCAAGAAGTACGGGGGACCTACTACTATGGCTACACCTTC. This sequence encodes CASSQEVRGTYYYGYTF. The J gene is TRBJ1-2, the V gene TRBV14; a weak D match, TRBD1 (5 bases). V gave up 0 bases and J gave up 3 bases, with 17 bases separating them. CDR1 and CDR2 from the germline V gene are SGHDN and FVKESK. This CDR3 is built from 17 residues.

This clonotype was seen many times. The J gene is TRBJ2-7, the V gene TRBV11-2; 7 positions match TRBD2. The ends lost 5 bases at V and 3 bases at J; junction bases unmatched: 4. CDR3 length: 13 amino acids. Germline CDR1 SGHAT, CDR2 FQNNGV. CDR3 loop: CASSPTSSYEQYF. The CDR3 DNA reads TGTGCCAGCAGCCCGACTAGCAGCTACGAGCAGTACTTC.

J is TRBJ2-1 and V is TRBV7-3; 7 nucleotides align to TRBD2. The V gene end was trimmed by 2 bases and the J gene end by 9 bases; junction bases not matched to a gene: 7. The CDR3 loop spans 14 amino acids. CDR1 and CDR2 from the germline V gene are SGHTA and FQGTGA. For the CDR3, the DNA is TGTGCCAGCAGCTTAGGTGATCCTAGCGGTGAGCAGTTCTTC. Translated: CASSLGDPSGEQFF. Full variable domain (rest looked up from reference TRBV7-3 and TRBJ2-1): GAGVSQTPSNKVTEKGKYVELRCDPISGHTALYWYRQSLGQGPEFLIYFQGTGAADDSGLPNDRFFAVRPEGSVSTLKIQRTERGDSAVYLCASSLGDPSGEQFFGPGTRLTVL.

With respect to this clonotype: This may be a read error, as it is one base from a much larger clone. The CDR3 sequence: CVSGTNTEAFF. The CDR3 nucleotides are TGTGTCAGCGGCACGAACACTGAAGCTTTCTTT. The chain uses TRBV11-3 and TRBJ1-1, with D unresolved. From germline, CDR1 is SGHNT and CDR2 YENEEA. CDR3 length equals 11 residues.

This clonotype was found many times. The chain has TRBV11-2 and TRBJ2-6; no clear D gene. This CDR3 has 13 amino acids. Germline assignment: CDR1 SGHAT and CDR2 FQNNGV. V lost 7 bases and J 4 bases, leaving 8 bases between the germline ends. The CDR3 DNA follows: TGTGCCAGCACCCCAGGAGGGGCCAACGTCCTGACTTTC. Protein product: CASTPGGANVLTF. The full variable domain, rest sourced from reference TRBV11-2 and TRBJ2-6, is EAGVAQSPRYKIIEKRQSVAFWCNPISGHATLYWYQQILGQGPKLLIQFQNNGVVDDSQLPKDRFSAERLKGVDSTLKIQPAKLEDSAVYLCASTPGGANVLTFGAGSRLTVL.

This clonotype was seen only a few times. This sequence joins TRBV5-8 and TRBJ2-5; no firm D call. Between the trimmed V and J ends, which lost 0 bases and 0 bases, there was a span of 6 bases. Germline V lookup: CDR1 SGHTS, CDR2 YDEGEE. CDR3 length equals 14 residues. CDR3 in DNA: TGTGCCAGCAGCTTGGTTCAGAACCAAGAGACCCAGTACTTC. It translates to CASSLVQNQETQYF.

About this clonotype itself: Being one base from a much bigger clone, this may be a read error. The V and J genes are TRBV24-1 and TRBJ1-5; D is ambiguous. V lost 5 bases and J lost 9, with 22 bases in between. This CDR3 contains 16 residues. Germline CDR1 KGHDR, CDR2 SFDVKD. CDR3 sequence reads: CATSGRHGPESWPQHF. The CDR3 DNA is TGTGCCACCAGTGGTCGACACGGTCCCGAGTCTTGGCCCCAGCATTTT.

This clonotype was observed a few times. The genes are TRBV20-1 and TRBJ2-1; TRBD2 might be the D (7 bases). Germline assignment: CDR1 DFQATT and CDR2 SNEGSKA (reference sequence). Trimming cost V 0 bases and J 9 bases, with 15 bases left between them. This CDR3 contains 14 residues. CDR3 residues: CSAREGAGVGEQFF. CDR3 bases: TGCAGTGCTAGAGAGGGGGCGGGAGTCGGTGAGCAGTTCTTC.

This clonotype was found many times. The rearrangement joins TRBV20-1 to TRBJ1-2, with D uncertain. Germline assignment: CDR1 DFQATT and CDR2 SNEGSKA (reference sequence). V was shortened by 1 base and J by 7 bases, with 7 bases between the two germline ends. The CDR3 has 11 amino acids. The CDR3 DNA follows: TGCAGTGCTAGAGTCGTGGCTGGCTACACCTTC. It translates to CSARVVAGYTF.

The chain carries TRBV2 and TRBJ1-4; no clear D. The CDR3 is 14 residues long. V lost 8 bases to trimming and J lost 0 bases, with 10 bases between them. Germline values: CDR1 SNHLY, CDR2 FYNNEI. CDR3 region: CASFGGTTNEKLFF. The CDR3 nucleotides are TGTGCCAGCTTTGGAGGGACAACTAATGAAAAACTGTTTTTT.

This clonotype occurred many times. The chain combines TRBV9 with TRBJ2-5; 9 bases agree with TRBD1. Germline V lookup: CDR1 SGDLS, CDR2 YYNGEE. The V and J ends lost 3 bases and 7 bases, in that order; junction bases with no gene match: 13. CDR3 length: 16 amino acids. CDR3 nucleotide sequence: TGTGCCAGCAGCGATCCGGGACAGGGATTGTCTGCGACCCAGTACTTC. It is translated as CASSDPGQGLSATQYF.